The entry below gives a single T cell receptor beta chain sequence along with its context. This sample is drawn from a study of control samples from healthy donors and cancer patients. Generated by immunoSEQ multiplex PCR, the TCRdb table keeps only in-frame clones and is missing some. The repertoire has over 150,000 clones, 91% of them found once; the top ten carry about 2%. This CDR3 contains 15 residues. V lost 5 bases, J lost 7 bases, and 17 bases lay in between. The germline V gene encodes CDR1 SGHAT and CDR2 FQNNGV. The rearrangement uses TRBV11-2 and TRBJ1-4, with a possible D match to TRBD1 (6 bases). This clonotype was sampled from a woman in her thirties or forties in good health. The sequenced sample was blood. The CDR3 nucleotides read TGTGCCAGCAGCCCTCGGGGCAGGGGTAGTGAAAAACTGTTTTTT. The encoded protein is CASSPRGRGSEKLFF.